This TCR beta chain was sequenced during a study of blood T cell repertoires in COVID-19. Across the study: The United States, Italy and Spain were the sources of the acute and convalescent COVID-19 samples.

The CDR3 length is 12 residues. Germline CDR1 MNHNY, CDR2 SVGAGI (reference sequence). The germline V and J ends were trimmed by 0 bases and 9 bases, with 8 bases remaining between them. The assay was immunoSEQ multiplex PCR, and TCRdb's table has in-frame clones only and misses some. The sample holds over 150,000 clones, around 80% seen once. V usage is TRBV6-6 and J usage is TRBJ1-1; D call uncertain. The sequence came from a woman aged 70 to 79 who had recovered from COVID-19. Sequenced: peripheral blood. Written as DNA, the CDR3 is TGTGCCAGCAGTTACTCAGCGCAAAAAGCTTTCTTT. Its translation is CASSYSAQKAFF.